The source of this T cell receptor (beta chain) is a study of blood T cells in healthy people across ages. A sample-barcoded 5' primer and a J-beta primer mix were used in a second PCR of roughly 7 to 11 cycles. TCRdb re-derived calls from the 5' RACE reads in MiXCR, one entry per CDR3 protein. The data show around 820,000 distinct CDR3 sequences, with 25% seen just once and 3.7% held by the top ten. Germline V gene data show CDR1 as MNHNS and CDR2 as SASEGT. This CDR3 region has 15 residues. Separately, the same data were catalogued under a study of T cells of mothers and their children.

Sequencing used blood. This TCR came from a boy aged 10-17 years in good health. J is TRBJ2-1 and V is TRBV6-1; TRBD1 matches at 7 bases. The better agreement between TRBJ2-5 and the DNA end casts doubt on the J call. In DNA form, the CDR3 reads TGTGCCAGCAGTGATGGGGACAGTGGGTATGAGACCCAGTACTTC. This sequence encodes CASSDGDSGYETQYF.